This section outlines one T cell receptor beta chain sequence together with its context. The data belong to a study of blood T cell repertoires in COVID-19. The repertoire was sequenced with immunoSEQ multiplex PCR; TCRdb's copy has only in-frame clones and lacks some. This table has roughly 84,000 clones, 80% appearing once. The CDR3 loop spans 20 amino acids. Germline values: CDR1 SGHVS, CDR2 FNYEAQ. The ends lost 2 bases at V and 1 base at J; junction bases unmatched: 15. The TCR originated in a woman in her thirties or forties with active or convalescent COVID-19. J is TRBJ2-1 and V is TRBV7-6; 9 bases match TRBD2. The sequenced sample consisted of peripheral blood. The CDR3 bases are TGTGCCAGCAGCTTATCGTGGGGGGGCGCGGGAGGGCCGTCCTACAATGAGCAGTTCTTC. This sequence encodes CASSLSWGGAGGPSYNEQFF. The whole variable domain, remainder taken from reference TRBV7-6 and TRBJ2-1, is GAGVSQSPRYKVTKRGQDVALRCDPISGHVSLYWYRQALGQGPEFLTYFNYEAQQDKSGLPNDRFSAERPEGSISTLTIQRTEQRDSAMYRCASSLSWGGAGGPSYNEQFFGPGTRLTVL.